The clone carrying this T cell receptor (beta chain) was recorded a few times. Its antigen is not known. This entry is derived from a study of cytomegalovirus exposure and HLA in healthy donors. V dropped 2 bases and J dropped 2 bases, with 7 bases sitting between them. Germline lookup yields CDR1 LNHDA and CDR2 SQIVND (reference sequence). This CDR3 contains 13 residues. Overall study findings and caveats: For most TCR sequences rarity was the rule, although some public TCRs occurred in many donors. Exclusion applied to some V segments, including TRBV6-2 and TRBV6-3, as they were indistinguishable.

PCR amplification relied on 60 Vbeta primers (plus 13 Jbeta primers). TCRdb keeps only in-frame clones here, not all; method: immunoSEQ multiplex PCR. The table records some 170,000 clones, roughly 77% of them present only once. The chain combines TRBV19 with TRBJ2-7; a weak D match, TRBD2 (5 bases). Sequenced: PBMCs. The receptor's source is a woman aged 18-29 years in good health and CMV-seronegative. The CDR3 nucleotides are TGTGCCAGTAGTATAATCGGGGCCTACGAGCAGTACTTC. It encodes CASSIIGAYEQYF.